Listed below are T cell receptor beta chains from one sample, sequenced in a study of CD8+ T cells in alopecia areata. Produced via immunoSEQ multiplex PCR; TCRdb's table is partial and in-frame only. The sample shows 150,000 to 200,000 clones, 67% of them seen only once. Sequenced here: CD8+ T cells sorted from blood, sampled at week 0. The source of these receptors is a human donor with alopecia areata. CDR3s include the opening cysteine and the closing phenylalanine or tryptophan. Fields, in order: D gene, V gene, J gene, clone size, CDR3 length, CDR3 DNA, CDR3 protein. The D gene is left open where the match is weak. Some rows mark clone size as missing; the rest say once, few, many or name a class of expanded clone.

d_gene: -
v_gene: TRBV30
j_gene: TRBJ2-7
abundance: few
len: 17
CDR3nt: TGTGCCTGGAGTGTAAGCTACGGGAACAGGGCAACGTACGAGCAGTACTTC
CDR3aa: CAWSVSYGNRATYEQYF

d_gene: TRBD1
v_gene: TRBV4-1
j_gene: TRBJ1-6
abundance: -
len: 17
CDR3nt: TGCGCCAGCAGCCAAGCCCCCGGGACAGGGTCTAATTCACCCCTCCACTTT
CDR3aa: CASSQAPGTGSNSPLHF

d_gene: -
v_gene: TRBV5-6
j_gene: TRBJ2-7
abundance: -
len: 12
CDR3nt: TGTGCCAGCAGCGGAAGGTCTTACGAGCAGTACTTC
CDR3aa: CASSGRSYEQYF

d_gene: -
v_gene: TRBV13
j_gene: TRBJ2-7
abundance: -
len: 15
CDR3nt: TGTGCCAGCAGCCTACGGACAGCCCGCTCCTACGAGCAGTACTTC
CDR3aa: CASSLRTARSYEQYF

d_gene: TRBD1
v_gene: TRBV7-9
j_gene: TRBJ1-2
abundance: -
len: 14
CDR3nt: TGTGCCAGCAGCTATGGACAGGGGGCGAGTGGCTACACCTTC
CDR3aa: CASSYGQGASGYTF

d_gene: -
v_gene: TRBV30
j_gene: TRBJ2-5
abundance: -
len: 13
CDR3nt: TGTGCCTGGAGTGTAAACAGGCGAGAGACCCAGTACTTC
CDR3aa: CAWSVNRRETQYF

d_gene: -
v_gene: TRBV12-5
j_gene: TRBJ2-1
abundance: few
len: 15
CDR3nt: TGTGCTAGTGACCCGGGAAGGGGCGTATACAATGAGCAGTTCTTC
CDR3aa: CASDPGRGVYNEQFF

d_gene: -
v_gene: TRBV23-1
j_gene: TRBJ2-1
abundance: -
len: 15
CDR3nt: TGCGCCAGGGGTTTTGACACTCCGGTCTACAATGAGCAGTTCTTC
CDR3aa: CARGFDTPVYNEQFF

d_gene: -
v_gene: TRBV13
j_gene: TRBJ2-4
abundance: -
len: 12
CDR3nt: TGTGCCAGCAAAGTAGGAGGGAGCATTCAGTACTTC
CDR3aa: CASKVGGSIQYF

d_gene: -
v_gene: TRBV6-5
j_gene: TRBJ1-1
abundance: -
len: 11
CDR3nt: TGTGCCAGCAGATGGAACACTGAAGCTTTCTTT
CDR3aa: CASRWNTEAFF

d_gene: -
v_gene: TRBV2
j_gene: TRBJ1-4
abundance: -
len: 13
CDR3nt: TGTGCCAGCGGGAGCGCTGGGGATGAAAAACTGTTTTTT
CDR3aa: CASGSAGDEKLFF

d_gene: -
v_gene: TRBV5-1
j_gene: TRBJ1-2
abundance: -
len: 11
CDR3nt: TGCGCCAGCGGGAACGGTGGTGGCTACACCTTC
CDR3aa: CASGNGGGYTF

d_gene: -
v_gene: TRBV27
j_gene: TRBJ2-5
abundance: few
len: 13
CDR3nt: TGTGCCAGCAGTTTCGGGGGTGGAGAGACCCAGTACTTC
CDR3aa: CASSFGGGETQYF

d_gene: TRBD1
v_gene: TRBV5-6
j_gene: TRBJ1-2
abundance: few
len: 13
CDR3nt: TGTGCCAGCAGCGCGGGACAGGGAGCTGGCTACACCTTC
CDR3aa: CASSAGQGAGYTF

d_gene: -
v_gene: TRBV7-7
j_gene: TRBJ2-2
abundance: -
len: 13
CDR3nt: TGTGCTAGCGGCCCGGGAAACACCGGGGAGCTGTTTTTT
CDR3aa: CASGPGNTGELFF

d_gene: -
v_gene: TRBV20-1
j_gene: TRBJ2-7
abundance: few
len: 11
CDR3nt: TGCAGTGCTAGACAAACCTACGAGCAGTACTTC
CDR3aa: CSARQTYEQYF

d_gene: TRBD1
v_gene: TRBV13
j_gene: TRBJ1-2
abundance: -
len: 15
CDR3nt: TGTGCCAGCAGCTTATCCGGGACAGGGTTGGGTGGCTACACCTTC
CDR3aa: CASSLSGTGLGGYTF

d_gene: -
v_gene: TRBV27
j_gene: TRBJ2-1
abundance: -
len: 13
CDR3nt: TGTGCCAGCAGCCCCGACAGCTACAATGAGCAGTTCTTC
CDR3aa: CASSPDSYNEQFF

d_gene: TRBD1
v_gene: TRBV29-1
j_gene: TRBJ2-5
abundance: -
len: 13
CDR3nt: TGCAGCGTTGAAGAGACAGGGTTGGAGACCCAGTACTTC
CDR3aa: CSVEETGLETQYF

d_gene: TRBD2
v_gene: TRBV9
j_gene: TRBJ2-3
abundance: -
len: 13
CDR3nt: TGTGCCAGCGGCGGGGGTAGGACAGATACGCAGTATTTT
CDR3aa: CASGGGRTDTQYF

d_gene: TRBD1
v_gene: TRBV4-1
j_gene: TRBJ1-4
abundance: -
len: 15
CDR3nt: TGCGCCAGCAGCCTTCGGACAGGTGTTAATGAAAAACTGTTTTTT
CDR3aa: CASSLRTGVNEKLFF

d_gene: -
v_gene: TRBV2
j_gene: TRBJ1-2
abundance: -
len: 16
CDR3nt: TGTGCCAGCAGTGAAGGCTCACCCCAGCTCGACTATGGCTACACCTTC
CDR3aa: CASSEGSPQLDYGYTF

d_gene: -
v_gene: TRBV6-1
j_gene: TRBJ1-4
abundance: -
len: 16
CDR3nt: TGTGCCAGCAGTGAATTATTCGACAGGCTCGGCGAAAAACTGTTTTTT
CDR3aa: CASSELFDRLGEKLFF

d_gene: -
v_gene: TRBV6-6
j_gene: TRBJ1-2
abundance: once
len: 11
CDR3nt: TGTGCCAGTCAAGGGGCCTATGGCTACACCTTC
CDR3aa: CASQGAYGYTF

d_gene: -
v_gene: TRBV27
j_gene: TRBJ2-3
abundance: -
len: 12
CDR3nt: TGTGCCAGCAGCCATTACACAGATACGCAGTATTTT
CDR3aa: CASSHYTDTQYF

d_gene: -
v_gene: TRBV6-1
j_gene: TRBJ2-5
abundance: few
len: 9
CDR3nt: TGTGCCTGCAAAGAGACCCAGTACTTC
CDR3aa: CACKETQYF

d_gene: -
v_gene: TRBV27
j_gene: TRBJ2-7
abundance: -
len: 13
CDR3nt: TGTGCCAGCGGATTGGGCCGAGTCTACGAGCAGTACTTC
CDR3aa: CASGLGRVYEQYF

d_gene: -
v_gene: TRBV2
j_gene: TRBJ1-5
abundance: few
len: 15
CDR3nt: TGTGCCAGCAGTGAGGACACAGGAAACAATCAGCCCCAGCATTTT
CDR3aa: CASSEDTGNNQPQHF

d_gene: -
v_gene: TRBV6-5
j_gene: TRBJ2-5
abundance: -
len: 14
CDR3nt: TGTGCCAGCAGTCCCCCGGCTTATCAAGAGACCCAGTACTTC
CDR3aa: CASSPPAYQETQYF

d_gene: -
v_gene: TRBV2
j_gene: TRBJ1-5
abundance: -
len: 13
CDR3nt: TGTGCCAGCACCGTTATGGGGGATCAGCCCCAGCATTTT
CDR3aa: CASTVMGDQPQHF

d_gene: -
v_gene: TRBV14
j_gene: TRBJ2-3
abundance: -
len: 13
CDR3nt: TGTGCCAGCAGCCATCAGGAGACAGATACGCAGTATTTT
CDR3aa: CASSHQETDTQYF

d_gene: -
v_gene: TRBV27
j_gene: TRBJ2-2
abundance: -
len: 14
CDR3nt: TGTGCCAGCAGTTTTCTTGGGAACACCGGGGAGCTGTTTTTT
CDR3aa: CASSFLGNTGELFF